What follows are 3 T cell receptor beta chains derived from one specimen sequenced in a study of shared clonotypes between healthy human individuals (dated by TCRdb to 2020 to 2021). For the CD8 naive samples, CD45RO-negative cells were positively selected for CCR7, yielding a CD45RA+CCR7+ population from which TemRA cells were excluded. Preparation of the library involved the immunoSEQ multiplex PCR assay. The source is immuneACCESS, and TCRdb retained only in-frame sequences with V and J called. Part of the clones is not carried over; for the studies checked, unresolved V genes explain less than half of this, and the remainder is unexplained. The sample table contains 500,000 to 700,000 clones; only one count was recorded for approximately 95% of them. Around 0.11% of the sample is in the top ten clones. The sequenced material came from naive CD8+ T cells sorted from blood. What the cell subset or site label conveys for this sample: CD45RA+CCR7+. Source of these receptors: a woman younger than 45 in good health.

V is TRBV5-4 and J is TRBJ1-1, with 8 bases identical to TRBD1. Germline V gene data show CDR1 as SGHNT and CDR2 as YYREEE (reference sequence). Trimming cost V 5 bases and J 7 bases; bases outside gene matches: 7. The CDR3 is made up of 13 amino acids. The DNA for the CDR3 is TGTGCCAGCAGGACCCAGGACAGGGTTGAAGCTTTCTTT. The encoded protein is CASRTQDRVEAFF.

CDR3 loop: CASSEEQSTEAFF. The CDR3 DNA follows: TGTGCCAGCAGTGAGGAACAGTCCACTGAAGCTTTCTTT. The V and J genes are TRBV2 and TRBJ1-1; D gene unclear. In germline, CDR1 is SNHLY, CDR2 FYNNEI. V gave up 3 bases and J gave up 4 bases, with 9 bases separating them. The CDR3 contains 13 residues.

Of note for this clone: One end of the junction does not line up with germline, which may come from a read error. V gene TRBV7-9 combines with J gene TRBJ2-1, with D hard to call. Germline V gene data show CDR1 as SEHNR and CDR2 as FQNEAQ (reference sequence). This CDR3 has 16 residues. In DNA, the CDR3 is TGTGCCAGTAGCTCGGACCGGGCCAGCTCCTACAATGAGCAGTTCTTC. As protein: CASSSDRASSYNEQFF.